This T cell receptor beta chain comes out of a study of identical twins. The CDR3 runs 12 residues. Germline CDR1 SEHNR, CDR2 FQNEAQ (reference sequence). Trimming pared 11 bases from V and 1 base from J, leaving 11 bases between. Template switching supplied a universal primer site; unique molecular identifiers were carried on the cDNA. MiXCR was run by TCRdb on the 5' RACE reads, yielding one entry per CDR3 protein. Here the sample spans more than 600,000 distinct CDR3 sequences, approximately 18% being singletons. These sequences were also reported in another study, on T cells expressing NK-cell markers. That publication notes: These clonotypes also led the CD3+CD56-NKG2C+ fraction in several donors.

The sequence was collected from a woman aged 18-35 years in good health. V gene TRBV7-9 combines with J gene TRBJ1-1; D call uncertain. Source material: PBMCs. In DNA form, the CDR3 reads TGTGCCGTCGAGGACGGGAACACTGAAGCTTTCTTT. It yields the protein CAVEDGNTEAFF.